This passage covers 30 T cell receptor beta chains from one sample sequenced in a study of control samples from healthy donors and cancer patients. Profiled with immunoSEQ multiplex PCR; TCRdb holds only in-frame clones, not every one. The data contain about 160,000 clones, approximately 90% of them singletons. The sequencing sample was made of blood. The source is a woman in her 30s in good health.

The rearrangement links TRBV2 to TRBJ1-3; D unresolved. The length of the CDR3 is 13 residues. V was shortened by 7 bases and J by 4 bases, with 11 bases between the two germline ends. Germline assignment: CDR1 SNHLY and CDR2 FYNNEI. CDR3 bases: TGTGCCAGCAACGAAGAAGGGGGAAACACCATATATTTT. As protein: CASNEEGGNTIYF. The variable domain in full, with the rest retrieved from reference TRBV2 and TRBJ1-3, is EPEVTQTPSHQVTQMGQEVILRCVPISNHLYFYWYRQILGQKVEFLVSFYNNEISEKSEIFDDQFSVERPDGSNFTLKIRSTKLEDSAMYFCASNEEGGNTIYFGEGSWLTVV.

The rearrangement uses TRBV29-1 and TRBJ2-1; the match to TRBD1 covers 8 bases. Trimming removed 3 bases from V and 6 bases from J; junction bases left unmatched: 7. CDR3 length: 14 amino acids. The germline CDR1 and CDR2 sequences are SQVTM and ANQGSEA. CDR3 residues: CSVEADRALNEQFF. In DNA, the CDR3 is TGCAGCGTTGAGGCGGACAGGGCCCTCAATGAGCAGTTCTTC.

DNA for the CDR3: TGTGCCAGCACCCCCTGGGGACAGGGGGCAGATACGCAGTATTTT. Encoded protein: CASTPWGQGADTQYF. The chain has TRBV27 and TRBJ2-3; 11 positions agree with TRBD1. V dropped 7 bases and J dropped 4; count of bases not matched to a gene: 7. The CDR3 consists of 15 residues. The germline CDR1 and CDR2 sequences are MNHEY and SMNVEV (reference sequence).

This chain connects TRBV2 to TRBJ2-1; D possibly corresponds to TRBD2 (6 bases). Germline V gene data show CDR1 as SNHLY and CDR2 as FYNNEI. The V and J ends lost 3 bases and 6 bases respectively, with 9 bases between them. The CDR3 totals 13 residues. The CDR3 DNA reads TGTGCCAGCAGTGAGGAGGGTGGCAATGAGCAGTTCTTC. It codes for CASSEEGGNEQFF.

The chain employs TRBV27 and TRBJ2-1; 9 bases are shared with TRBD2. This CDR3 has 16 amino acids. The germline V gene has CDR1 MNHEY and CDR2 SMNVEV (reference sequence). V shed 3 bases, J shed 8 bases, and the junction held 11 bases outside the gene matches. In nucleotides, the CDR3 is TGTGCCAGCAGTTTCTCGACTAGCGGATTTAGGTATGAGCAGTTCTTC. Amino acid sequence: CASSFSTSGFRYEQFF.

The chain recombines TRBV7-9 with TRBJ1-2; D gene uncertain. The CDR3 contains 15 residues. From germline, CDR1 is SEHNR and CDR2 FQNEAQ (reference sequence). Deletions cut 6 bases from V and 1 base from J, with 15 bases between. This chain's CDR3 is CASRTETVFNYGYTF. The CDR3 nucleotides are TGTGCCAGCAGAACCGAAACAGTGTTTAACTATGGCTACACCTTC. Looking up the rest from reference TRBV7-9 and TRBJ1-2 gives the full variable domain: DTGVSQNPRHKITKRGQNVTFRCDPISEHNRLYWYRQTLGQGPEFLTYFQNEAQLEKSRLLSDRFSAERPKGSFSTLEIQRTEQGDSAMYLCASRTETVFNYGYTFGSGTRLTVV.

The chain employs TRBV4-1 and TRBJ2-3; D remains unclear. In germline, CDR1 is MGHRA, CDR2 YSYEKL. V lost 1 base and J lost 4, with 9 bases in between. There are 14 residues in the CDR3. CDR3 DNA: TGCGCCAGCAGCCAAGTCACTTCCCCAGATACGCAGTATTTT. As protein: CASSQVTSPDTQYF.

The chain is built from TRBV7-9 and TRBJ2-5; TRBD2 agrees at 7 bases. The V gene end was trimmed by 5 bases and the J gene end by 3 bases; junction bases not matched to a gene: 15. The CDR3 runs to 17 residues. Germline CDR1 reads SEHNR; CDR2 reads FQNEAQ (reference sequence). The CDR3 spells CASSRGAWDAGEETQYF. The CDR3 nucleotides read TGTGCCAGCAGCCGGGGAGCCTGGGATGCGGGAGAAGAGACCCAGTACTTC.

This clone was counted a single time. This chain joins TRBV7-9 and TRBJ1-1; 8 nucleotides line up with TRBD1. V was pared by 5 bases and J by 7 bases, with 6 bases of the junction left unmatched. The CDR3 runs 13 residues. The germline V gene has CDR1 SEHNR and CDR2 FQNEAQ (reference sequence). The CDR3 sequence is CASSQGQVSEAFF. CDR3 bases: TGTGCCAGCAGCCAGGGACAGGTCAGTGAAGCTTTCTTT.

The chain links TRBV7-9 to TRBJ2-7; tentatively, D is TRBD1 or TRBD2 (5 bases each). The length of the CDR3 is 13 residues. The V gene's germline CDR1 is SEHNR and CDR2 FQNEAQ (reference sequence). V was clipped by 4 bases and J by 4 bases, with 11 bases between them. The CDR3 nucleotides are TGTGCCAGCAGCTGGGGACCCCCATACGAGCAGTACTTC. As protein: CASSWGPPYEQYF.

V usage is TRBV7-2 and J usage is TRBJ2-5, with 8 bases matching TRBD2. Germline assignment: CDR1 SGHTA and CDR2 FQGNSA. This CDR3 comprises 14 residues. The trim removed 4 bases at V and 5 bases at J, leaving 6 bases unmatched. This CDR3 is CASSSSGRGETQYF. CDR3 nucleotides: TGTGCCAGCAGCTCAAGCGGGAGAGGGGAGACCCAGTACTTC.

The gene calls are TRBV18 and TRBJ1-4, with 8 positions matching TRBD1. CDR3 size: 15 residues. The germline gives CDR1 KGHSH, CDR2 LQKENI. V shed 4 bases, J shed 7 bases, and the junction held 8 bases outside the gene matches. The CDR3 region has the DNA TGTGCCAGCTCACTGCGGCAGGGGGCTTTTGAAAAACTGTTTTTT. Translating it yields CASSLRQGAFEKLFF.

The V and J genes are TRBV27 and TRBJ2-7; D is uncertain. Germline CDR1 MNHEY, CDR2 SMNVEV (reference sequence). The length of the CDR3 is 13 residues. Trimming shortened V by 0 bases and J by 4 bases, and 7 bases separated the two germline ends. CDR3 nucleotide sequence: TGTGCCAGCAGTTTATCGTTTTCGTACGAGCAGTACTTC. Residues: CASSLSFSYEQYF.

The chain combines TRBV27 with TRBJ2-3, with 7 nucleotides matching TRBD1. J gave up 1 base and V 4 bases, and 5 bases lay outside the gene matches. Germline CDR1 is MNHEY and CDR2 is SMNVEV (reference sequence). This CDR3 comprises 15 residues. The CDR3 is CASSSRGLRTDTQYF. CDR3 sequence (DNA): TGTGCCAGCAGTTCGAGGGGGCTTCGCACAGATACGCAGTATTTT.

As DNA, the CDR3 is TGTGCCAGCAGCCCGGACACATATCAGCCCCAGCATTTT. Translation gives CASSPDTYQPQHF. The rearrangement joins TRBV7-2 to TRBJ1-5; D may be TRBD1 (5 bases). V shed 5 bases and J shed 5 bases, with 10 bases lying between them. CDR1 is SGHTA and CDR2 is FQGNSA in the germline V gene. The length of the CDR3 is 13 residues.

The table lists this clone with a count of one. Other DNA sequences from this sample encode an identical CDR3 as well. The chain carries TRBV19 and TRBJ2-2; possibly TRBD2 for D (7 bases). The CDR3 is made up of 17 amino acids. Looked up from germline, CDR1 is LNHDA and CDR2 is SQIVND (reference sequence). V dropped 11 bases and J dropped 5 bases, with 27 bases sitting between them. The CDR3 DNA sequence: TGTGCCGCTCGAGGGGGGGGAGGAGCCGTCCGGACCGGGGAGCTGTTTTTT. It translates to CAARGGGGAVRTGELFF.

The chain uses TRBV2 and TRBJ2-3; no clear D gene. This CDR3 has 16 residues. Germline V gene data show CDR1 as SNHLY and CDR2 as FYNNEI. Trimming took off 6 bases at V and 0 bases at J, with 16 bases between the two ends. CDR3 in amino acids: CASSLSGSHSTDTQYF. CDR3 coding DNA: TGTGCCAGCAGCCTTTCAGGCAGCCACAGCACAGATACGCAGTATTTT.

The gene calls are TRBV28 and TRBJ2-7; perhaps D is TRBD1 or TRBD2 (5 bases each). Germline CDR1 MDHEN, CDR2 SYDVKM. The CDR3 loop spans 14 amino acids. V was cut by 5 bases and J by 6 bases, with 17 bases left in between. The CDR3 bases are TGTGCCAGCAGTCAGACGAGGGGTCCATCCGAGCAGTACTTC. This translates into CASSQTRGPSEQYF.

V and J are TRBV7-6 and TRBJ2-1, with D unclear. The CDR3 is made up of 13 amino acids. V was clipped by 1 base and J by 6 bases, with 7 bases between them. Germline CDR1 SGHVS, CDR2 FNYEAQ. This CDR3 reads CASSLVLANEQFF. The CDR3, as DNA: TGTGCCAGCAGCTTAGTTCTGGCCAATGAGCAGTTCTTC.

V usage is TRBV28 and J usage is TRBJ2-3; no reliable D call. The CDR3 spans 12 residues. Trimming cost V 1 base and J 14 bases, with 13 bases left between them. CDR1 is MDHEN, CDR2 SYDVKM, per germline. The CDR3: CASSLLRRRWYF. CDR3 in DNA: TGTGCCAGCAGTTTATTGAGACGGCGATGGTATTTT. Supplemented by reference TRBV28 and TRBJ2-3, the full variable domain reads DVKVTQSSRYLVKRTGEKVFLECVQDMDHENMFWYRQDPGLGLRLIYFSYDVKMKEKGDIPEGYSVSREKKERFSLILESASTNQTSMYLCASSLLRRRWYFGPGTRLTVL.

The sample holds one count of this clone. J is TRBJ2-7 and V is TRBV19; the match to TRBD1 covers 9 bases. The trim removed 5 bases at V and 3 bases at J, leaving 8 bases unmatched. This CDR3 comprises 15 residues. Germline V gene data show CDR1 as LNHDA and CDR2 as SQIVND (reference sequence). CDR3 protein: CASSSGTGIFYEQYF. Here the CDR3 DNA reads TGTGCCAGTAGTTCCGGGACAGGGATTTTCTACGAGCAGTACTTC.

V is TRBV11-2 and J is TRBJ1-2; D may be TRBD1 (6 bases). The CDR3 is made up of 15 amino acids. V lost 3 bases and J 5 bases, leaving 16 bases between the germline ends. Germline V CDR1 and CDR2: SGHAT, FQNNGV. The CDR3 region has the DNA TGTGCCAGCAGCTTTAATGAGGGGGTGATATATGGCTACACCTTC. Its protein is CASSFNEGVIYGYTF.

This chain links TRBV27 with TRBJ2-1; D call uncertain. The CDR3 has 14 amino acids. The ends were cut back, 2 bases at V and 2 bases at J, with 7 bases in the middle. Germline CDR1 and CDR2: MNHEY and SMNVEV (reference sequence). CDR3 bases: TGTGCCAGCAGTTTAATGACTGCCTACAATGAGCAGTTCTTC. This codes for CASSLMTAYNEQFF.

This clone has a single count. V is TRBV7-2 and J is TRBJ1-1, with 8 bases that match TRBD1. Germline V gene data show CDR1 as SGHTA and CDR2 as FQGNSA. CDR3 length equals 15 residues. The ends lost 5 bases at V and 5 bases at J; junction bases unmatched: 10. This chain's CDR3 is CASSPETGVFTEAFF. CDR3 in DNA: TGTGCCAGCAGCCCAGAGACAGGGGTCTTTACTGAAGCTTTCTTT.

The chain combines TRBV7-9 with TRBJ2-6, with a tentative D call TRBD1 (9 bases). There are 19 residues in the CDR3. Germline V CDR1 and CDR2: SEHNR, FQNEAQ (reference sequence). V was pared by 5 bases and J by 0 bases, with 20 bases between. The CDR3 DNA is TGTGCCAGCAGCCCGGGGGGGACAGGGAGCCTCTCTGGGGCCAACGTCCTGACTTTC. Translating it yields CASSPGGTGSLSGANVLTF. The variable domain in full, with the rest retrieved from reference TRBV7-9 and TRBJ2-6, is DTGVSQNPRHKITKRGQNVTFRCDPISEHNRLYWYRQTLGQGPEFLTYFQNEAQLEKSRLLSDRFSAERPKGSFSTLEIQRTEQGDSAMYLCASSPGGTGSLSGANVLTFGAGSRLTVL.

The J gene is TRBJ2-5, the V gene TRBV5-1; D assignment may be TRBD1 or TRBD2 (5 bases each). The CDR3 spans 15 residues. Germline CDR1 reads SGHRS; CDR2 reads YFSETQ. V lost 2 bases and J lost 1, with 12 bases in between. The CDR3, as DNA: TGCGCCAGCAGCTTCCTCGGGACGGTCCAAGAGACCCAGTACTTC. Protein product: CASSFLGTVQETQYF.

The chain couples TRBV11-2 to TRBJ2-3; tentatively, D is TRBD1 (6 bases). The CDR3 sequence is 14 residues long. Trimming cost V 3 bases and J 1 base, with 8 bases left between them. Germline V gene data show CDR1 as SGHAT and CDR2 as FQNNGV. CDR3 in DNA: TGTGCCAGCAGCTTTACAGGGCGCACAGATACGCAGTATTTT. Protein product: CASSFTGRTDTQYF.

This clone was seen a single time. The DNA for the CDR3 is TGTGCCAGCAGTTTAATGGGTAATTCACCCCTCCACTTT. This translates into CASSLMGNSPLHF. This chain links TRBV12-3 or TRBV12-4 with TRBJ1-6; the D is unclear. The V end was cut by 2 bases, the J end by 6 bases, with 5 bases between. The CDR3 extends over 13 amino acids.

V usage is TRBV5-4 and J usage is TRBJ2-7, with TRBD2 matching 7 bases. The CDR3 spans 15 residues. Germline CDR1 SGHNT, CDR2 YYREEE (reference sequence). V lost 0 bases, J lost 2 bases, and 5 bases stayed unmatched. The CDR3 coding sequence is TGTGCCAGCAGCTTGGGCGGCGGGAGACCCTACGAGCAGTACTTC. It encodes CASSLGGGRPYEQYF.

The CDR3 spells CATSATSVQTDTQYF. In nucleotides, the CDR3 is TGTGCCACCAGTGCCACTAGCGTGCAAACAGATACGCAGTATTTT. The rearrangement links TRBV24-1 to TRBJ2-3, with TRBD2 matching 7 bases. Germline assignment: CDR1 KGHDR and CDR2 SFDVKD. The length of the CDR3 is 15 residues. Trimming took 5 bases from V and 3 from J; bases not matched to a gene: 7.